The clone carrying this T cell receptor beta chain was counted only a few times. The target antigen is unknown. The V gene end was trimmed by 1 base and the J gene end by 5 bases; junction bases not matched to a gene: 6. CDR1 and CDR2 (germline): SGHNT, YYREEE (reference sequence). The CDR3 sequence is 16 residues long. TCRB transcripts that were expressed got sequenced, as all of the isolated RNA had been reverse transcribed. The table came from immunoSEQ multiplex PCR; TCRdb's copy has only in-frame clones and leaves some out. The sample has some 220,000 clones, roughly a tenth seen once. Purities over 98% were achieved in all sorted populations. The source of the sample is a study of beta chain features in type 1 diabetes. Findings and caveats of the study: Patients with Type 1 diabetes showed moderately but significantly shorter TCRB CDR3s in all four CD4+ subsets.

The chain links TRBV5-4 to TRBJ2-1; 10 positions match TRBD2. The receptor comes from a man aged 18 to 35 in good health. Specimen: central memory CD4+ T cells from blood. The CDR3 here is CASSLTAGGPDNEQFF. For the CDR3, the DNA is TGTGCCAGCAGCTTGACAGCGGGAGGGCCCGACAATGAGCAGTTCTTC.